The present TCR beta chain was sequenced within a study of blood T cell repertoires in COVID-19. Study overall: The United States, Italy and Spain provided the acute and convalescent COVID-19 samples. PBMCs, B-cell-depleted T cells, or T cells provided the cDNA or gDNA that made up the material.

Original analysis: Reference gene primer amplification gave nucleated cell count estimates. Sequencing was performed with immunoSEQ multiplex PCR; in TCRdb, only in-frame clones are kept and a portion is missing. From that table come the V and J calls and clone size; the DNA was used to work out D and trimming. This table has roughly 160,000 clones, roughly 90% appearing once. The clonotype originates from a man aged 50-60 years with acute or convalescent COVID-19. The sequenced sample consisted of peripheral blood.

This CDR3 is CASSPQALYGYTF. DNA for the CDR3: TGTGCCAGTAGTCCGCAAGCCCTCTATGGCTACACCTTC. The V call is TRBV19, the J call TRBJ1-2; D remains unclear. Trimming stripped 5 bases from V and 4 bases from J, with 11 bases between. Germline V gene data show CDR1 as LNHDA and CDR2 as SQIVND (reference sequence). The CDR3 runs to 13 residues.